A single sample gave rise to the 18 T cell receptor beta chains below, sequenced in a study of shared clonotypes between healthy human individuals. Only in-frame clones appear in the TCRdb table, and some are missing; sequencing was by immunoSEQ multiplex PCR. Here the sample spans approximately 350,000 clones, just over 95% being singletons. Sequenced material: memory CD8+ T cells sorted from blood. The subset here: CD45RO+ cells pooled with CCR7-negative TemRA cells. All receptors come from a man aged 25-45 years in good health.

V usage is TRBV2 and J usage is TRBJ2-7; the match to TRBD2 covers 10 bases. The CDR3 is 18 residues long. Trimming took 7 bases from V and 3 from J; bases not matched to a gene: 18. Germline CDR1 reads SNHLY; CDR2 reads FYNNEI. As DNA, the CDR3 is TGTGCCAGCATAGGTAGTTCTAGCGGGAGTGGGAGACGCTACGAGCAGTACTTC. Translation: CASIGSSSGSGRRYEQYF.

This clone has only one observation. The rearrangement links TRBV18 to TRBJ2-1; tentatively, D is TRBD1 (5 bases). The CDR3 contains 12 residues. Germline assignment: CDR1 KGHSH and CDR2 LQKENI. V was clipped by 8 bases and J by 6 bases, with 11 bases between them. The CDR3 region is CASDDQGNEQFF. The CDR3 DNA reads TGTGCCAGCGATGACCAGGGCAATGAGCAGTTCTTC.

The genes are TRBV6-6 and TRBJ1-2; D perhaps matches TRBD1 (6 bases). The CDR3 runs to 12 residues. The germline gives CDR1 MNHNY, CDR2 SVGAGI (reference sequence). V lost 6 bases to trimming and J lost 4 bases, with 9 bases between them. The DNA of the CDR3 is TGTGCCAGCAGCCCAGGGGTCTATGGCTACACCTTC. It encodes CASSPGVYGYTF.

The chain has TRBV28 and TRBJ2-7, with D tentatively TRBD2 (6 bases). Germline V gene data show CDR1 as MDHEN and CDR2 as SYDVKM. The CDR3 length is 14 residues. Trimming removed 7 bases from V and 1 base from J, with 14 bases in between. The CDR3 DNA sequence: TGTGCCAGCACGCTAGCGACCGGTTCCTACGAGCAGTACTTC. Its translation: CASTLATGSYEQYF.

The chain joins TRBV18 to TRBJ1-2; the D gene is possibly TRBD1 (5 bases). Trimming cost V 3 bases and J 6 bases, with 23 bases left between them. Germline V gene data show CDR1 as KGHSH and CDR2 as LQKENI. The CDR3 loop spans 17 amino acids. In DNA, the CDR3 is TGTGCCAGCTCACCTATAGACAGTTCCCGGTTGGAAGATGGCTACACCTTC. This sequence encodes CASSPIDSSRLEDGYTF.

Comment on this clone: The sample carries other DNA sequences with the same CDR3. The V call is TRBV5-1, the J call TRBJ1-1; the D is unclear. Germline V gene sequence: CDR1 SGHRS, CDR2 YFSETQ. This CDR3 is built from 13 residues. V lost 0 bases and J 5 bases, leaving 8 bases between the germline ends. In DNA, the CDR3 is TGCGCCAGCAGCTTGGAAGTAGGAACTGAAGCTTTCTTT. This sequence encodes CASSLEVGTEAFF.

J is TRBJ2-7 and V is TRBV30, with D possibly TRBD2 on 6 matching bases. The CDR3 covers 13 residues. CDR1 is GTSNPN, CDR2 SVGIG, per germline (reference sequence). The germline V and J ends were trimmed by 3 bases and 4 bases, with 13 bases remaining between them. The DNA of the CDR3 is TGTGCCTGGAGAGGTAGCGGAGATTACGAGCAGTACTTC. Translating gives CAWRGSGDYEQYF.

The chain combines TRBV7-9 with TRBJ2-1; no clear D. Germline V CDR1 and CDR2: SEHNR, FQNEAQ (reference sequence). With 1 base removed from V and 3 bases from J, the gap between germline ends came to 13 bases. This CDR3 contains 16 residues. CDR3 residues: CASSLVRSELYNEQFF. CDR3 DNA sequence: TGTGCCAGCAGCTTAGTGCGGAGTGAACTCTACAATGAGCAGTTCTTC.

This chain connects TRBV2 to TRBJ2-3, with D tentatively TRBD2 (5 bases). Germline V CDR1 and CDR2: SNHLY, FYNNEI. The CDR3 runs to 14 residues. V was clipped by 7 bases and J by 0 bases, with 11 bases between them. The CDR3 reads CASKVGVSTDTQYF. For the CDR3, the DNA is TGTGCCAGCAAGGTGGGAGTGAGCACAGATACGCAGTATTTT.

The chain employs TRBV2 and TRBJ2-3, with 9 bases identical to TRBD2. Germline V CDR1 and CDR2: SNHLY, FYNNEI. CDR3 length: 14 residues. The V and J ends lost 4 bases and 4 bases, in that order; junction bases with no gene match: 3. CDR3 amino acids: CASSGVAGADTQYF. The DNA of the CDR3 is TGTGCCAGCAGTGGAGTAGCGGGAGCAGATACGCAGTATTTT.

The CDR3 loop is CASSLGSGLDYYNEQFF. Here the CDR3 DNA reads TGTGCCAGCAGTTTAGGGTCGGGATTAGACTACTACAATGAGCAGTTCTTC. This sequence joins TRBV27 and TRBJ2-1; weak D call: TRBD2 (5 bases). Between the trimmed V and J ends, which lost 2 bases and 3 bases, there was a span of 17 bases. CDR3 length: 17 amino acids. Germline lookup yields CDR1 MNHEY and CDR2 SMNVEV (reference sequence).

This chain joins TRBV28 and TRBJ1-1, with D possibly TRBD1 on 5 matching bases. This CDR3 is 15 amino acids long. V dropped 3 bases and J dropped 3 bases, with 14 bases sitting between them. CDR1 MDHEN and CDR2 SYDVKM come from the germline V gene. The CDR3 spells CASSFLFGGHTEAFF. CDR3 coding DNA: TGTGCCAGCAGTTTCCTTTTTGGGGGACACACTGAAGCTTTCTTT.

The chain joins TRBV5-4 to TRBJ1-4; 8 bases align to TRBD1. CDR1 is SGHNT and CDR2 is YYREEE in the germline V gene (reference sequence). The CDR3 extends over 14 amino acids. The J segment lost 6 bases and the V segment lost 0 bases, leaving 1 base of the junction unmatched. The CDR3: CASSLDRGDEKLFF. DNA for the CDR3: TGTGCCAGCAGCTTGGACAGGGGGGATGAAAAACTGTTTTTT.

The table lists this clone with a count of one. The V call is TRBV11-1, the J call TRBJ2-2; a possible D gene is TRBD2 (6 bases). CDR1 and CDR2 from the germline V gene are SGHAT and FQDESV (reference sequence). This CDR3 has 16 amino acids. With 5 bases removed from V and 8 bases from J, the gap between germline ends came to 21 bases. CDR3: CASSAGWGGPVGELFF. The DNA for the CDR3 is TGTGCCAGCAGCGCAGGCTGGGGAGGCCCTGTAGGGGAGCTGTTTTTT.

The V gene is TRBV2, the J gene TRBJ2-2, with unresolved D. Trimming left V 6 bases short and J 6 bases short, with 8 bases between. The CDR3 sequence is 12 residues long. Germline assignment: CDR1 SNHLY and CDR2 FYNNEI. DNA of the CDR3: TGTGCCAGCAGCCCTCTGCCCGGGGAGCTGTTTTTT. Encoded protein: CASSPLPGELFF.

The genes are TRBV7-9 and TRBJ2-2; possibly TRBD1 for D (6 bases). V dropped 5 bases and J dropped 3 bases, with 10 bases sitting between them. CDR1 is SEHNR, CDR2 FQNEAQ, per germline (reference sequence). There are 14 residues in the CDR3. The CDR3 DNA follows: TGTGCCAGCAGCCTATACAGGGACACCGGGGAGCTGTTTTTT. Amino acid sequence: CASSLYRDTGELFF.

The genes are TRBV7-9 and TRBJ2-7, with a weak D call TRBD1 (6 bases). Trimming took 1 base from V and 9 from J, leaving 13 bases between them. Per the germline V gene, CDR1 is SEHNR and CDR2 is FQNEAQ (reference sequence). The CDR3 extends over 13 amino acids. The CDR3 loop reads CASSLGAGDGQYF. Written as DNA, the CDR3 is TGTGCCAGCAGCTTAGGTGCAGGGGACGGGCAGTACTTC.

This clone showed up just a few times. The rearrangement links TRBV4-2 to TRBJ1-5; D gene unclear. The CDR3 covers 15 residues. The V end was cut by 0 bases, the J end by 2 bases, with 8 bases between. The germline V gene encodes CDR1 LGHNA and CDR2 YNFKEQ. This chain's CDR3 is CASSQDGVGNQPQHF. The CDR3 DNA sequence: TGTGCCAGCAGCCAAGATGGGGTCGGCAATCAGCCCCAGCATTTT.